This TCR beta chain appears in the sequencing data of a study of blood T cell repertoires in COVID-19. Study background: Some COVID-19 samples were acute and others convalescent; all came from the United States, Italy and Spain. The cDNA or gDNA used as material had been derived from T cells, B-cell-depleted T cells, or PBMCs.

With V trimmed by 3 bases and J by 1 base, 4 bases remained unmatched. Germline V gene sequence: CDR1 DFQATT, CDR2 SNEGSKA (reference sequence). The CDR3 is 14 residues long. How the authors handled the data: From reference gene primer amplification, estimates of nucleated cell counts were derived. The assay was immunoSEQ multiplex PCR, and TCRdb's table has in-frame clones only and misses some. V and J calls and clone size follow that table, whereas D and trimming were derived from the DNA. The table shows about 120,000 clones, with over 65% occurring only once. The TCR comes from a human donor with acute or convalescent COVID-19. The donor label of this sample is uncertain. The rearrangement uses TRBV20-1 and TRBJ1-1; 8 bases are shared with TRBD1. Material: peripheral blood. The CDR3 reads CSASRGTGNTEAFF. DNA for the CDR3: TGCAGTGCTAGTCGGGGGACAGGGAACACTGAAGCTTTCTTT.